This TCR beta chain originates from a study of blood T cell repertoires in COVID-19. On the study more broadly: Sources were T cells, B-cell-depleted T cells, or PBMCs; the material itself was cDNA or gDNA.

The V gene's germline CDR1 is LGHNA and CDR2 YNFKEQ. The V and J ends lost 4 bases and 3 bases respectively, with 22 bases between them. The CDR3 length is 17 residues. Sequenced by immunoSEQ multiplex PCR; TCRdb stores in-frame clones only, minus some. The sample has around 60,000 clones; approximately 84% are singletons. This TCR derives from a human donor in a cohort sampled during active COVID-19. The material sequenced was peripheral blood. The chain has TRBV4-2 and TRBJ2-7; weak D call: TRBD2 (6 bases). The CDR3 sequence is CASSRDIGGNRFYEQYF. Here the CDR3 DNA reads TGTGCCAGCAGCCGAGACATTGGGGGGAACAGATTCTACGAGCAGTACTTC.